Sequencing of this TCR beta chain was carried out in a study of cytomegalovirus exposure and HLA in healthy donors. At the level of the study: Earlier findings included roughly 100 million unique TCR beta sequences obtained from 150 million to 200 million T cells. Findings and limits, study-wide: Available immune exposure information was restricted to CMV serostatus only. V- and J-gene trimming of TCR beta was linked (in a later analysis) to a missense DCLRE1C variant.

Trimming at V came to 5 bases and at J to 7 bases, leaving 8 bases not matched to a gene. There are 16 residues in the CDR3. Germline V gene data show CDR1 as SGHTA and CDR2 as FQGNSA. Use of 60 Vbeta and 13 Jbeta primers characterized the PCR. Profiling relied on immunoSEQ multiplex PCR, and the TCRdb table lists in-frame clones only, not all of them. In the table there are about 110,000 clones, about 70% of which are singletons. Only one count was recorded for this clone. Its antigen remains unknown. This receptor was taken from a woman aged 30 to 39 in good health and CMV-seronegative. Sample: PBMCs. V usage is TRBV7-2 and J usage is TRBJ2-2, with 12 bases lining up with TRBD2. This CDR3 is CASSTRLAGDGGELFF. The CDR3 nucleotides are TGTGCCAGCAGCACGCGACTAGCGGGAGACGGCGGGGAGCTGTTTTTT.